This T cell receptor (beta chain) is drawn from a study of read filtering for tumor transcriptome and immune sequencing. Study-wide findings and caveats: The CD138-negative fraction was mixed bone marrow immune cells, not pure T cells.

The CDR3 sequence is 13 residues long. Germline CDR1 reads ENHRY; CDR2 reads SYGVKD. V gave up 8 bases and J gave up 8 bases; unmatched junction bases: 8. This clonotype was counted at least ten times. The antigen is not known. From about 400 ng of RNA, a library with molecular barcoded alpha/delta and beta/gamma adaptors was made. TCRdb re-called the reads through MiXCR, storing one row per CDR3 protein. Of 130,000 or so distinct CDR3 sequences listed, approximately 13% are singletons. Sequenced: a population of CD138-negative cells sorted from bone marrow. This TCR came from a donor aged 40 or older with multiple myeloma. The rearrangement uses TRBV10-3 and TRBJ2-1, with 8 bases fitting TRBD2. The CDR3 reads CAIHGRAWDEQFF. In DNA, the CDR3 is TGTGCCATCCACGGGAGGGCCTGGGATGAGCAGTTCTTC.